The 7 T cell receptor beta chains below all came from one sample that was sequenced in a study of blood T cell repertoires in COVID-19. Here immunoSEQ multiplex PCR was the method, and the copy in TCRdb shows in-frame clones only, minus some. Of fewer than 250,000 clones in the sample, roughly 80% were seen once. The material sequenced was peripheral blood. The receptors were sampled from a woman aged 45-60 years with acute or convalescent COVID-19.

The rearrangement joins TRBV6-5 to TRBJ1-3; TRBD1 is a possible D gene (5 bases). The V gene's germline CDR1 is MNHEY and CDR2 SVGAGI. The CDR3 totals 15 residues. V was shortened by 6 bases and J by 0 bases, with 12 bases between the two germline ends. The CDR3 region has the DNA TGTGCCAGCAGGCAACAGGCAGTCTCTGGAAACACCATATATTTT. Its protein is CASRQQAVSGNTIYF.

V and J are TRBV19 and TRBJ2-7; D is possibly TRBD1 (6 bases). There are 14 residues in the CDR3. V dropped 3 bases and J dropped 0 bases, with 9 bases sitting between them. Germline V CDR1 and CDR2: LNHDA, SQIVND (reference sequence). CDR3 sequence reads: CASSMQGSSYEQYF. Here the CDR3 DNA reads TGTGCCAGTAGTATGCAGGGGAGCTCCTACGAGCAGTACTTC.

This chain joins TRBV5-1 and TRBJ2-7, with D possibly matching TRBD2 (5 bases). V lost 5 bases and J 2 bases, leaving 11 bases between the germline ends. This CDR3 contains 13 residues. Per germline, CDR1 SGHRS and CDR2 YFSETQ. The CDR3 loop reads CASSLDGAYEQYF. In nucleotides, the CDR3 is TGCGCCAGCAGTCTTGACGGGGCCTACGAGCAGTACTTC. Full variable domain (rest looked up from reference TRBV5-1 and TRBJ2-7): KAGVTQTPRYLIKTRGQQVTLSCSPISGHRSVSWYQQTPGQGLQFLFEYFSETQRNKGNFPGRFSGRQFSNSRSEMNVSTLELGDSALYLCASSLDGAYEQYFGPGTRLTVT.

The CDR3 is CASSAPTSGRSRIQYF. As DNA, the CDR3 is TGTGCCAGCAGCGCCCCGACTAGCGGGAGATCACGCATTCAGTACTTC. The chain couples TRBV6-2 or TRBV6-3 to TRBJ2-4; 12 positions match TRBD2. The CDR3 runs 16 residues. CDR1 and CDR2 from the germline V gene are MNHEY and SVGEGT. V lost 6 bases to trimming and J lost 9 bases; unmatched junction nucleotides: 12.

V usage is TRBV5-5 and J usage is TRBJ1-1; no reliable D call. CDR3 size: 14 residues. V lost 4 bases and J lost 0, with 10 bases in between. Germline V gene sequence: CDR1 SGHKS, CDR2 YYEKEE (reference sequence). The CDR3 here is CASSGLGVNTEAFF. The DNA of the CDR3 is TGTGCCAGCAGCGGGCTCGGGGTGAACACTGAAGCTTTCTTT.

The V call is TRBV28, the J call TRBJ2-7; 11 bases fit TRBD2. This CDR3 spans 17 amino acids. With V trimmed by 5 bases and J by 9 bases, 18 bases remained unmatched. Germline V CDR1 and CDR2: MDHEN, SYDVKM. The CDR3 coding sequence is TGTGCCAGCAGTCCTTGGAGACTAGCGGGACATATCGGGGCGCAGTACTTC. It specifies CASSPWRLAGHIGAQYF.

The V call is TRBV19, the J call TRBJ2-7, with D perhaps TRBD1 (6 bases). This CDR3 region has 15 residues. Germline V gene sequence: CDR1 LNHDA, CDR2 SQIVND (reference sequence). The V end was cut by 4 bases, the J end by 1 base, with 14 bases between. CDR3 region: CASSKGVRGSYEQYF. In nucleotides, the CDR3 is TGTGCCAGTAGTAAGGGGGTTCGCGGTTCCTACGAGCAGTACTTC.